The rows below give T cell receptor beta chains drawn from one sample of a study of T-cell reconstitution after alpha-beta-depleted transplantation in children. TCRdb used MiXCR to reprocess the PCR reads, holding one entry per CDR3 protein. The profile shows some 600,000 distinct CDR3 sequences, roughly 15% of them singletons. Sequenced here: PBMCs from the stem cell graft donor, sampled from the stem cell graft. Receptors originate from a human donor who donated a stem cell graft to a child with acute myeloid leukemia. Both conserved end residues are part of each CDR3. Each record gives: J gene, D gene, clone size, V gene, CDR3 protein, CDR3 DNA. D genes are given only for firm matches. Size is omitted from some rows. Given values are once, few, many or a class for expanded clones.

>TRBJ2-1|TRBD2|NA|TRBV11-3
CASSLIRGSGGEQFF
TGTGCCAGCAGCTTAATCCGTGGTAGCGGGGGGGAGCAGTTCTTC
>TRBJ1-1|NA|few|TRBV20-1
CSACDGDWAEAFF
TGCAGTGCCTGCGACGGGGATTGGGCTGAAGCTTTCTTT
>TRBJ2-1|TRBD1|many|TRBV20-1
CSARDTGENYNEQFF
TGCAGTGCTAGAGACACAGGGGAAAACTACAATGAGCAGTTCTTC
>TRBJ2-1|TRBD2|few|TRBV24-1
CATSDLTSGYNEQFF
TGTGCCACCAGTGATTTAACTAGCGGTTACAATGAGCAGTTCTTC
>TRBJ2-7|NA|NA|TRBV27
CASNRAGSYEQYF
TGTGCCAGCAATAGGGCGGGATCCTACGAGCAGTACTTC
>TRBJ1-6|NA|many|TRBV7-2
CASSSSGTTGGRSPLHF
TGTGCCAGCAGCTCCTCCGGGACGACCGGCGGAAGATCACCCCTCCACTTT
>TRBJ2-4|TRBD1|many|TRBV20-1
CSARDRVTSKNIQYF
TGCAGTGCTAGGGACAGGGTAACAAGCAAAAACATTCAGTACTTC
>TRBJ2-1|TRBD1|many|TRBV10-3
CAISGTRQGAYNEQFF
TGTGCCATCAGCGGAACCAGACAGGGGGCATACAATGAGCAGTTCTTC
>TRBJ1-2|TRBD1|many|TRBV24-1
CATSDPNRDRQGYTF
TGTGCCACCAGTGACCCAAACAGGGACAGGCAAGGCTACACCTTC
>TRBJ1-2|TRBD1|many|TRBV20-1
CSARDSGGNTEGYTF
TGCAGTGCTAGAGATTCAGGGGGTAACACGGAGGGCTACACCTTC
>TRBJ2-7|TRBD1|many|TRBV10-3
CAISESGVQGEQYF
TGTGCCATCAGTGAGTCGGGGGTACAGGGGGAGCAGTACTTC
>TRBJ2-1|TRBD2|NA|TRBV11-2
CASSLDRRLAGVVQFF
TGTGCCAGCAGCTTAGATCGGAGACTAGCGGGGGTGGTGCAGTTCTTC
>TRBJ2-2|NA|NA|TRBV9
CASNQRNTGELFF
TGTGCCAGCAACCAGCGGAACACCGGGGAGCTGTTTTTT
>TRBJ1-5|NA|many|TRBV20-1
CSARDRGENQPQHF
TGCAGTGCTAGAGATCGGGGTGAAAATCAGCCCCAGCATTTT
>TRBJ1-2|NA|NA|TRBV5-5
CASSLALGWGYGYTF
TGTGCCAGCAGCTTGGCCCTGGGGTGGGGCTATGGCTACACCTTC
>TRBJ2-1|TRBD2|few|TRBV6-4
CASSDSASGGHEQFF
TGTGCCAGCAGTGACTCCGCTAGCGGGGGACATGAGCAGTTCTTC
>TRBJ1-1|NA|few|TRBV7-9
CASRSANTEAFF
TGTGCCAGCAGATCGGCCAACACTGAAGCTTTCTTT
>TRBJ2-5|TRBD2|NA|TRBV7-8
CASSLTTSSGAQETQYF
TGTGCCAGCAGCTTAACGACGAGTAGCGGGGCCCAAGAGACCCAGTACTTC
>TRBJ2-2|TRBD2|few|TRBV20-1
CSARVSGLAITGELFF
TGCAGTGCTAGAGTATCGGGACTAGCCATCACCGGGGAGCTGTTTTTT
>TRBJ2-5|NA|many|TRBV11-2
CASSLLGTMEETQYF
TGTGCCAGCAGCTTACTGGGGACGATGGAGGAGACCCAGTACTTC
>TRBJ1-2|NA|many|TRBV20-1
CSASQTGGGLGYTF
TGCAGTGCTAGCCAAACCGGAGGGGGGCTAGGCTACACCTTC
>TRBJ2-7|TRBD1|NA|TRBV24-1
CATSDQGAENEQYF
TGTGCCACCAGTGACCAGGGGGCGGAGAACGAGCAGTACTTC
>TRBJ2-1|TRBD2|NA|TRBV9
CASSVGARGGAEEQFF
TGTGCCAGCAGCGTAGGCGCACGCGGGGGGGCCGAGGAGCAGTTCTTC
>TRBJ2-5|TRBD1|NA|TRBV5-1
CASSLAGTGEETQYF
TGCGCCAGCAGCTTGGCCGGGACAGGGGAGGAGACCCAGTACTTC
>TRBJ1-5|NA|NA|TRBV12-3/TRBV12-4
CASSFFGDDNQPQHF
TGTGCCAGCAGTTTTTTCGGGGATGACAATCAGCCCCAGCATTTT
>TRBJ1-2|NA|once|TRBV6-5
CASSYAPDRDGYTF
TGTGCCAGCAGTTACGCCCCGGACCGGGATGGCTACACCTTC
>TRBJ2-1|TRBD2|many|TRBV6-2/TRBV6-3
CASSYLAGGDEQFF
TGTGCCAGCAGTTACTTAGCGGGGGGCGATGAGCAGTTCTTC
>TRBJ1-1|NA|NA|TRBV7-2
CASSFGLAANTEAFF
TGTGCCAGCAGCTTTGGGTTAGCAGCCAACACTGAAGCTTTCTTT
>TRBJ1-1|NA|many|TRBV29-1
CSVGGDTARAFF
TGCAGCGTTGGGGGGGACACGGCGCGAGCTTTCTTT
>TRBJ2-3|TRBD2|many|TRBV7-2
CASSPQSGVTDTQYF
TGTGCCAGCAGCCCTCAGAGCGGGGTAACAGATACGCAGTATTTT
>TRBJ1-1|NA|NA|TRBV18
CASSGGTNTEAFF
TGTGCCAGCTCAGGAGGGACGAACACTGAAGCTTTCTTT
>TRBJ2-3|TRBD2|NA|TRBV5-6
CASSLELAGYTDTQYF
TGTGCCAGCAGCTTGGAACTAGCGGGGTACACAGATACGCAGTATTTT
>TRBJ2-1|NA|once|TRBV5-1
CASSVRFSSYNEQFF
TGCGCCAGCAGCGTAAGGTTCAGCTCCTACAATGAGCAGTTCTTC
>TRBJ1-1|TRBD1|NA|TRBV7-9
CASSPGQGRNTEAFF
TGTGCCAGCAGCCCGGGACAGGGGCGGAACACTGAAGCTTTCTTT
>TRBJ1-5|TRBD1|NA|TRBV7-2
CASSLAPTGRSQPQHF
TGTGCCAGCAGCTTAGCCCCGACAGGGCGAAGTCAGCCCCAGCATTTT
>TRBJ1-6|TRBD1|many|TRBV12-3/TRBV12-4
CASSPQGASERFLHF
TGTGCCAGCAGTCCACAGGGGGCATCCGAAAGATTCCTCCACTTT
>TRBJ2-5|NA|NA|TRBV7-9
CASSGRDRVFQETQYF
TGTGCCAGCAGCGGCCGGGACCGAGTTTTCCAAGAGACCCAGTACTTC
>TRBJ2-1|TRBD2|many|TRBV10-3
CAISGLAGGDEQFF
TGTGCCATCAGTGGTCTAGCGGGGGGAGATGAGCAGTTCTTC
>TRBJ1-1|TRBD1|many|TRBV20-1
CSARGYRGASMNTEAFF
TGCAGTGCTAGAGGCTACAGGGGCGCTTCCATGAACACTGAAGCTTTCTTT
>TRBJ1-2|NA|many|TRBV7-2
CASSPRSTYPGALSANYGYTF
TGTGCCAGCAGCCCAAGGTCCACCTATCCGGGGGCCCTCAGCGCTAACTATGGCTACACCTTC
>TRBJ2-3|TRBD1|many|TRBV20-1
CSVPTVGTGVTDTQYF
TGCAGTGTTCCGACTGTGGGGACAGGAGTCACAGATACGCAGTATTTT
>TRBJ2-5|NA|NA|TRBV10-3
CAISEETAWAQYF
TGTGCCATCAGTGAGGAAACCGCCTGGGCCCAGTACTTC
>TRBJ1-6|TRBD1|few|TRBV20-1
CSASPQGGTLVSPLHF
TGCAGTGCCTCTCCCCAGGGGGGAACCTTGGTATCACCCCTCCACTTT
>TRBJ1-5|TRBD1|NA|TRBV7-2
CASSLRTGSVSNQPQHF
TGTGCCAGCAGCTTGAGGACAGGGAGCGTCAGCAATCAGCCCCAGCATTTT
>TRBJ2-5|TRBD1|NA|TRBV28
CASSLPTGAGETQYF
TGTGCCAGCAGTTTACCAACAGGGGCCGGGGAGACCCAGTACTTC
>TRBJ1-2|NA|many|TRBV4-3
CASSQDRWDTYGYTF
TGCGCCAGCAGCCAAGATCGTTGGGATACCTATGGCTACACCTTC
>TRBJ1-2|NA|NA|TRBV28
CASLMRGHGYTF
TGTGCCAGCCTTATGAGGGGTCACGGCTACACCTTC
>TRBJ1-1|NA|many|TRBV12-3/TRBV12-4
CASSSLHGNTEAFF
TGTGCCAGCAGTTCCTTACACGGGAACACTGAAGCTTTCTTT
>TRBJ2-1|NA|few|TRBV7-2
CASSATSFDEQFF
TGTGCCAGCAGCGCGACTAGTTTCGATGAGCAGTTCTTC
>TRBJ1-2|TRBD1|many|TRBV7-9
CASSFTRTGNYGYTF
TGTGCCAGCAGCTTCACCCGGACAGGGAACTATGGCTACACCTTC